The TCR beta chain described here comes from a study of T-cell memory formation after mild COVID-19 (dated by TCRdb to 2020 to 2023). Study-level background: TCR sequence clusters from the two donors were largely donor specific. Longitudinal TCRalpha and TCRbeta repertoire sequencing tracked T-cell clones expanding and contracting after mild COVID-19 in a couple of donors. The cohort was made up of two young adult volunteers, one female and one male, who were previously healthy.

Ficoll-Paque density gradient centrifugation was the method used to isolate PBMCs. The sample was run on an Illumina NovaSeq 6000. TCRalpha and TCRbeta cDNA libraries were built by 5'RACE with constant-segment primers, adding sample barcodes and unique molecular identifiers. Trizol reagent was used to extract RNA from every sample. Amplification of the libraries took two PCR steps, and the second step added a second sample barcode plus Illumina TruSeq adapters. Sequencing of the libraries was done on an Illumina NovaSeq, producing 2 x 150 bp paired-end reads. Per the authors' processing: With migec v1.2.7, reads were demultiplexed and then collapsed into UMI-guided consensus sequences. Using mixcr v2.1.11, the UMI consensuses were aligned to TRA and TRB V and J templates and assembled into clonotypes. Expanded or contracted clonotypes were those called significant by both edgeR and NoisET, with noise models trained on biological replicates. For edgeR calls, the cutoffs were a false discovery rate-adjusted p below 0.01 and a log2 fold-change threshold of 1. PCA with hierarchical clustering of max-normalized trajectories of the 1000 most abundant clonotypes was used as exploratory dynamics analysis. Separately sequenced CD4+ and CD8+ repertoires were used to assign a CD4 or CD8 phenotype to each responding clone. The public reads were run again by TCRdb, first through fastp at Q25 and then through MiXCR, and only productive beta chains were kept. Here each entry gathers all rows of one CDR3 protein and keeps the most common genes and DNA. For this entry, the V and J calls and clone size follow TCRdb and not the study's own pipeline. In all, the sample holds a few hundred thousand distinct CDR3 sequences, and about 16% of those were seen once. The top ten clonotypes cover 22% of the sample.

With regard to this clonotype: The specificity of this receptor is unknown. Base quality data are lacking; no much larger clone is found one base away.

Beyond this particular receptor, the publication reports: Some responding clones were found in pre-infection memory, which suggests that pre-existing cross-reactive memory T cells took part in the SARS-CoV-2 response. The study covered only two mild cases, and larger cohorts including severe cases with pre-infection samples were considered necessary. The second-wave clones that peaked on day 37 were not confirmed to be SARS-CoV-2 specific. Clones that contracted from day 15 to 85 showed balanced CD4/CD8 phenotypes, whereas a second wave of clones that expanded from day 15 to 37 leaned towards CD4+. Contracting CD4+ clones were found mainly in CM and EM memory subsets, while CD8+ clones were enriched in EMRA.

V sheds 7 bases and J sheds 1 base, leaving 16 bases between their ends. CDR1 and CDR2 were assigned from the germline V gene as ENHRY and SYGVKD. Counted from cysteine to phenylalanine, this CDR3 has 15 amino acids. Only CDR3 DNA is held: 45 bases, read in frame from base 1. Recombination connected TRBV10-3 to TRBJ1-2, with TRBD1 perhaps the D gene, on 6 matching bases. The receptor comes from a man in his late teens or twenties who had mild COVID-19 (a few samples of this study predate the infection). The sample titles of this study are shuffled in the database, so cell type and time point are left out; the donor was told from shared clones. Sequenced: PBMCs or a T cell subset sorted from them (not recorded which). CDR3 protein: CAITRTDQSNYGYTF. At the DNA level, the sequence is TGTGCCATCACCAGGACAGACCAGAGTAACTATGGCTACACCTTC.